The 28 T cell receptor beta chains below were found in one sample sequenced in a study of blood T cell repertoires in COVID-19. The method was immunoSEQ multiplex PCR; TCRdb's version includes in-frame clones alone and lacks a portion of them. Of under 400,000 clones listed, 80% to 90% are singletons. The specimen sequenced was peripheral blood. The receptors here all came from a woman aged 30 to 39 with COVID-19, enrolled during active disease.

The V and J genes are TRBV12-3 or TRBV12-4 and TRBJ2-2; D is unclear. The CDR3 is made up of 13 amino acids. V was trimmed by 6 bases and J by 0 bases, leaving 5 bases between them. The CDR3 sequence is CASRAANTGELFF. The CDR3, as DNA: TGTGCCAGCAGGGCTGCGAACACCGGGGAGCTGTTTTTT.

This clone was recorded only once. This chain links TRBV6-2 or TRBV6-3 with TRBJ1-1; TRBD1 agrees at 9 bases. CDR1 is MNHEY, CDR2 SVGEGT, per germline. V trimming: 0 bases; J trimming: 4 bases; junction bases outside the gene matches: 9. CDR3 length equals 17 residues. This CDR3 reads CASSYSDRGIGGTEAFF. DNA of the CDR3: TGTGCCAGCAGTTACTCGGACAGGGGAATTGGGGGCACTGAAGCTTTCTTT.

The CDR3 DNA follows: TGCGCCAGCAGCCCTTGGGGCGTAAATCAGCCCCAGCATTTT. It is translated as CASSPWGVNQPQHF. This chain uses TRBV4-1 with TRBJ1-5; maybe TRBD1 (5 bases). V dropped 4 bases and J dropped 4 bases, with 11 bases sitting between them. This CDR3 comprises 14 residues. Looked up from germline, CDR1 is MGHRA and CDR2 is YSYEKL.

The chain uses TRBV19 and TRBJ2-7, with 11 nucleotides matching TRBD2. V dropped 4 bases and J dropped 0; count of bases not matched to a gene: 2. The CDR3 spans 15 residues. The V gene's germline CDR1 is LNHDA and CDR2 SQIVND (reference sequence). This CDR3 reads CASSSSGRASYEQYF. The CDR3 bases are TGTGCCAGTAGTAGTAGCGGGAGGGCCTCCTACGAGCAGTACTTC.

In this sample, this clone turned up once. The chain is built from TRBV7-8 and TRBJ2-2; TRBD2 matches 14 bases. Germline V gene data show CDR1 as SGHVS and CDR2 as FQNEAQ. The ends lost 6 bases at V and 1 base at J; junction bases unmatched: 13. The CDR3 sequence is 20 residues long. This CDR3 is CASRLRSFGLAGGNTGELFF. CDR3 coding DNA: TGTGCCAGCAGATTGAGGTCTTTTGGACTAGCGGGAGGGAACACCGGGGAGCTGTTTTTT. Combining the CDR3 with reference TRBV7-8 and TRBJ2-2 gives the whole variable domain GAGVSQSPRYKVAKRGQDVALRCDPISGHVSLFWYQQALGQGPEFLTYFQNEAQLDKSGLPSDRFFAERPEGSVSTLKIQRTQQEDSAVYLCASRLRSFGLAGGNTGELFFGEGSRLTVL.

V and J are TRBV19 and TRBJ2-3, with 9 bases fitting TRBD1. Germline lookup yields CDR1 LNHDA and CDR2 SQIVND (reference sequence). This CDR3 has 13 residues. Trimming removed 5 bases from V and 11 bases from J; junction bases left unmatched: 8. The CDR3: CASSPLGQGKQYF. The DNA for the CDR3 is TGTGCCAGTAGTCCTCTGGGACAGGGTAAGCAGTATTTT.

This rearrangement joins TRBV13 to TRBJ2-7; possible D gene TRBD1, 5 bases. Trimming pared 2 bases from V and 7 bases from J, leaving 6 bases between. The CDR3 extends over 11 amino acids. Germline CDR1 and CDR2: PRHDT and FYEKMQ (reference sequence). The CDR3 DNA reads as TGTGCCAGCAGCTTATACAGGGAGCAGTACTTC. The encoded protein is CASSLYREQYF. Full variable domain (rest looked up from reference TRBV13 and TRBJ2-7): AAGVIQSPRHLIKEKRETATLKCYPIPRHDTVYWYQQGPGQDPQFLISFYEKMQSDKGSIPDRFSAQQFSDYHSELNMSSLELGDSALYFCASSLYREQYFGPGTRLTVT.

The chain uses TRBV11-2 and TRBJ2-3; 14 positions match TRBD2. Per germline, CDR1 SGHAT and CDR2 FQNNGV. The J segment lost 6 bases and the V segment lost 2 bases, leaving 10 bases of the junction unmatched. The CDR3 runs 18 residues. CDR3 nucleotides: TGTGCCAGCAGCTTATGGCTCCAGACTAGCGGGAGGGGGGATACGCAGTATTTT. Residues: CASSLWLQTSGRGDTQYF.

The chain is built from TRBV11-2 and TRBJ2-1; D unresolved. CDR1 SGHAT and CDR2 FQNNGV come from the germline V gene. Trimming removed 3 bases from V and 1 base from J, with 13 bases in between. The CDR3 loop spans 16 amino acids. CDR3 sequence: CASSLSLARSYNEQFF. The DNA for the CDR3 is TGTGCCAGCAGCTTGTCCCTGGCGAGGTCCTACAATGAGCAGTTCTTC.

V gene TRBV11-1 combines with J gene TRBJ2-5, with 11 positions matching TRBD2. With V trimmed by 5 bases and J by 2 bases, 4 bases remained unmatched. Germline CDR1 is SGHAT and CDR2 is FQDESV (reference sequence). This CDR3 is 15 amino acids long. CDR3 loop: CASSGTSGNQETQYF. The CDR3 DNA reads TGTGCCAGCAGCGGGACTAGCGGAAATCAAGAGACCCAGTACTTC.

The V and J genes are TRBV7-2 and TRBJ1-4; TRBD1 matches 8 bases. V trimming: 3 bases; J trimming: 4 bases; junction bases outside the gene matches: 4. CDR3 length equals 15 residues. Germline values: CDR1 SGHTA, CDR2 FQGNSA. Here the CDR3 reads CASSFGTGYNEKLFF. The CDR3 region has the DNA TGTGCCAGCAGCTTTGGGACAGGTTATAATGAAAAACTGTTTTTT.

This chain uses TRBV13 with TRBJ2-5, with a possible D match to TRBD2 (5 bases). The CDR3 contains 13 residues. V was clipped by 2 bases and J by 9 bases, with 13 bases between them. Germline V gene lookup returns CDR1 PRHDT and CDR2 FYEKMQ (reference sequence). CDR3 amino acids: CASSLWRTGAQYF. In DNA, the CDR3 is TGTGCCAGCAGCTTATGGCGGACCGGGGCCCAGTACTTC. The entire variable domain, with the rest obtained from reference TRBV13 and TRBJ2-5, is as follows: AAGVIQSPRHLIKEKRETATLKCYPIPRHDTVYWYQQGPGQDPQFLISFYEKMQSDKGSIPDRFSAQQFSDYHSELNMSSLELGDSALYFCASSLWRTGAQYFGPGTRLLVL.

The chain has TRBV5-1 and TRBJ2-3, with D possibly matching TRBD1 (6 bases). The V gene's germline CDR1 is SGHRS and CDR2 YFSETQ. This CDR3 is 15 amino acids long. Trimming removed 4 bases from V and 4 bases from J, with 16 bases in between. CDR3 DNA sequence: TGCGCCAGCAGCGGCGGCAGGGGAGAGGCAGATACGCAGTATTTT. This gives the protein CASSGGRGEADTQYF. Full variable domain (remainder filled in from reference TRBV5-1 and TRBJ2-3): KAGVTQTPRYLIKTRGQQVTLSCSPISGHRSVSWYQQTPGQGLQFLFEYFSETQRNKGNFPGRFSGRQFSNSRSEMNVSTLELGDSALYLCASSGGRGEADTQYFGPGTRLTVL.

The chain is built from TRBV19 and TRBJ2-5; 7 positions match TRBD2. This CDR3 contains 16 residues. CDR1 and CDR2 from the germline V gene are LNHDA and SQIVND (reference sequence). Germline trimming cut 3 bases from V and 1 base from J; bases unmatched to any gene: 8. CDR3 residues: CASSIFGTTSQETQYF. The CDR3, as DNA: TGTGCCAGTAGTATCTTTGGGACTACAAGCCAAGAGACCCAGTACTTC.

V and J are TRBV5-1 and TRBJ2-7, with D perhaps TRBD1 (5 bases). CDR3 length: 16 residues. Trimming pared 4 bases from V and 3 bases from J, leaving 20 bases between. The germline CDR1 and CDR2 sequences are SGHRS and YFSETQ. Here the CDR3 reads CASSPGLGAIDYEQYF. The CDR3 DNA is TGCGCCAGCAGCCCTGGCTTAGGGGCGATCGACTACGAGCAGTACTTC.

CDR3 in DNA: TGTGCCATCACTAGCGGGAGCGGTGGTGAGCAGTTCTTC. Amino acid sequence: CAITSGSGGEQFF. The V gene is TRBV10-3, the J gene TRBJ2-1; 10 positions match TRBD2. The CDR3 is 13 residues long. Germline V lookup: CDR1 ENHRY, CDR2 SYGVKD. Unmatched junction bases numbered 6, after V lost 7 bases and J lost 9 bases.

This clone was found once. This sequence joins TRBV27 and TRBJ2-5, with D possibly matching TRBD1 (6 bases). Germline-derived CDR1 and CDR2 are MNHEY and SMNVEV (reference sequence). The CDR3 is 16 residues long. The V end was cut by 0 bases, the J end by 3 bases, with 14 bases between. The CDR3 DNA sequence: TGTGCCAGCAGTTTATCTTGGGACACGGCTGAAGAGACCCAGTACTTC. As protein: CASSLSWDTAEETQYF.

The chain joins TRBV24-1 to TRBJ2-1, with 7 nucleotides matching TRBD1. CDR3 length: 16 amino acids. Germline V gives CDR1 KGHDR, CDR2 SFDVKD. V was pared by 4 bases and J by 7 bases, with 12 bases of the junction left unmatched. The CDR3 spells CATSDPGQVTRNEQFF. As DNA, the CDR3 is TGTGCCACCAGTGACCCCGGACAGGTCACAAGGAATGAGCAGTTCTTC.

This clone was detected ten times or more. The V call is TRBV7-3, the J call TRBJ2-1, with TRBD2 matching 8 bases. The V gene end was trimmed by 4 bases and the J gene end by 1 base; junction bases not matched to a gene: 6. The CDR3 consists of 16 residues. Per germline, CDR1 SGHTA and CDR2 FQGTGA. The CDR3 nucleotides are TGTGCCAGCAGCTCGTTAGCGGGACGGTCCTACAATGAGCAGTTCTTC. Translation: CASSSLAGRSYNEQFF.

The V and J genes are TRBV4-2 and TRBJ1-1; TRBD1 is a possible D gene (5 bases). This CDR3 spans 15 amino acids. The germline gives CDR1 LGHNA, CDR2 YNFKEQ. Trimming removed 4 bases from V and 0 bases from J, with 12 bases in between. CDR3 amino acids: CASSPTQVMNTEAFF. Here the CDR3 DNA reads TGTGCCAGCAGCCCAACACAGGTCATGAACACTGAAGCTTTCTTT.

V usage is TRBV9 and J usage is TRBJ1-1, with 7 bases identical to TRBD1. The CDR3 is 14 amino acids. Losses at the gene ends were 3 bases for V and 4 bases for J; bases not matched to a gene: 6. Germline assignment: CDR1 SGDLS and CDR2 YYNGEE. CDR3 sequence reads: CASSDNRGGTEAFF. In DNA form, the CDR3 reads TGTGCCAGCAGCGATAACAGGGGTGGCACTGAAGCTTTCTTT.

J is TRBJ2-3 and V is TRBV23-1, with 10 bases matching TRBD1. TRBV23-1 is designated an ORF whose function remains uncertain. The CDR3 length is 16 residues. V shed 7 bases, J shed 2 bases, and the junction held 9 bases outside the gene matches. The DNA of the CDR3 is TGCGCCAGCAATATTAGGGACAGGGGAAACACAGATACGCAGTATTTT. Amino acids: CASNIRDRGNTDTQYF.

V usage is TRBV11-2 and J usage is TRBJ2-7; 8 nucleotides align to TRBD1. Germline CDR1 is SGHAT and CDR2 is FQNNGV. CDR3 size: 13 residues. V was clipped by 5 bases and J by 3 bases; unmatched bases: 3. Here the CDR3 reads CASSIGTGYEQYF. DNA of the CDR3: TGTGCCAGCAGCATCGGGACAGGCTACGAGCAGTACTTC.

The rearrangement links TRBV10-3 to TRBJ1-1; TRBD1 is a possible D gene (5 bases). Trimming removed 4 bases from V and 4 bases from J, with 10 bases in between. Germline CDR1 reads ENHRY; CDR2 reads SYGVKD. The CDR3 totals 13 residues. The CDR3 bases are TGTGCCATCAGTGGGGGGGGGAGCACTGAAGCTTTCTTT. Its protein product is CAISGGGSTEAFF.

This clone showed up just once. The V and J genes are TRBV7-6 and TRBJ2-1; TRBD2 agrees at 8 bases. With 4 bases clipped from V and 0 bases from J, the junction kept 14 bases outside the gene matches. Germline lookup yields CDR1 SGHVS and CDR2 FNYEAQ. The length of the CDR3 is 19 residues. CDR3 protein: CASSSRALVLAASYNEQFF. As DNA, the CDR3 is TGTGCCAGCAGCTCGCGAGCTTTGGTACTAGCGGCCTCCTACAATGAGCAGTTCTTC.

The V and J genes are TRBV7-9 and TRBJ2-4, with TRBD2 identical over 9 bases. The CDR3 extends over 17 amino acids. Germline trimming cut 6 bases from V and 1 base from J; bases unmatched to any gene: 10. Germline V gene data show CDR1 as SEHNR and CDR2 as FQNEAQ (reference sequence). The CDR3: CASRENAGGPAKNIQYF. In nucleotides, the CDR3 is TGTGCCAGCAGGGAGAACGCGGGAGGGCCGGCCAAAAACATTCAGTACTTC.

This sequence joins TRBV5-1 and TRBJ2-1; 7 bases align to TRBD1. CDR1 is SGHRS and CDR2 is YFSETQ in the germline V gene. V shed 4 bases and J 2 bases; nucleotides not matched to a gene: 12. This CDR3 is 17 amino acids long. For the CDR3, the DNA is TGCGCCAGCAGCCCCCTTACAGACAGGGTCGCCTACAATGAGCAGTTCTTC. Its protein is CASSPLTDRVAYNEQFF.

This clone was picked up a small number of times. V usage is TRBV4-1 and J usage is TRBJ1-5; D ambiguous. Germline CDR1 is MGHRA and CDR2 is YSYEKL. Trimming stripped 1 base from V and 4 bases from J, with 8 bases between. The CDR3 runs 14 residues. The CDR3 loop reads CASSQGHGNQPQHF. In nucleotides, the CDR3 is TGCGCCAGCAGCCAAGGCCACGGGAATCAGCCCCAGCATTTT.